Presented here are 23 T cell receptor beta chains from one specimen sequenced in a study of cytomegalovirus exposure and HLA in healthy donors. With 60 Vbeta and 13 Jbeta primers, the PCR was carried out. The assay was immunoSEQ multiplex PCR, and TCRdb's table has in-frame clones only and misses some. The sample has about 250,000 clones, around four fifths seen once. Sequenced: PBMCs. The source is a boy younger than 18 in good health and CMV-seronegative.

This chain joins TRBV5-1 and TRBJ1-2, with TRBD1 matching over 12 bases. V shed 3 bases and J 8 bases; nucleotides not matched to a gene: 5. Germline assignment: CDR1 SGHRS and CDR2 YFSETQ. The CDR3 loop spans 14 amino acids. The CDR3 here is CASSSGQGAWGYTF. The CDR3 coding sequence is TGCGCCAGCAGCTCGGGACAGGGGGCGTGGGGCTACACCTTC.

The genes are TRBV2 and TRBJ1-5; no firm D call. Germline CDR1 is SNHLY and CDR2 is FYNNEI. The length of the CDR3 is 19 residues. Trimming left V 2 bases short and J 0 bases short, with 20 bases between. The CDR3 DNA sequence: TGTGCCAGCAGTGAATCATTTAGCCCCGGGAGGAGTAGCAATCAGCCCCAGCATTTT. Protein: CASSESFSPGRSSNQPQHF.

This chain links TRBV2 with TRBJ1-1, with 9 bases identical to TRBD1. The CDR3 runs 16 residues. CDR1 SNHLY and CDR2 FYNNEI come from the germline V gene. V dropped 6 bases and J dropped 7; count of bases not matched to a gene: 15. CDR3 coding DNA: TGTGCCAGCAGGAGTGGGAGCGTGACAGGGGGTTTTGAAGCTTTCTTT. Amino acid sequence: CASRSGSVTGGFEAFF.

This clone has more than one count but fewer than ten. The genes are TRBV14 and TRBJ2-1, with a tentative D call TRBD2 (6 bases). The CDR3 is 15 residues long. Looked up from germline, CDR1 is SGHDN and CDR2 is FVKESK. Trimming took 4 bases from V and 1 from J, leaving 11 bases between them. The CDR3 here is CASSRGGRSYNEQFF. The CDR3, as DNA: TGTGCCAGCAGCCGGGGAGGACGATCCTACAATGAGCAGTTCTTC.

This clone was seen a single time. The genes are TRBV10-3 and TRBJ1-2, with TRBD1 identical over 8 bases. With 7 bases clipped from V and 4 bases from J, the junction kept 11 bases outside the gene matches. The CDR3 contains 15 residues. Germline CDR1 is ENHRY and CDR2 is SYGVKD. For the CDR3, the DNA is TGTGCCATCAAAGGACAGGGATCGTCGGGCTATGGCTACACCTTC. Its protein is CAIKGQGSSGYGYTF.

V is TRBV27 and J is TRBJ1-6, with D perhaps matching TRBD1 (6 bases). In germline, CDR1 is MNHEY, CDR2 SMNVEV (reference sequence). The CDR3 length is 15 residues. Trimming stripped 3 bases from V and 7 bases from J, with 13 bases between. In DNA form, the CDR3 reads TGTGCCAGCAGTTTGTCCAGGGGAAACAATTCACCCCTCCACTTT. Its protein product is CASSLSRGNNSPLHF.

Points on this clone: This CDR3 is also generated by other DNA sequences in the sample. The CDR3 here is CASYYLGGDAEAFF. CDR3 coding DNA: TGTGCCAGCTATTATTTAGGGGGGGACGCTGAAGCTTTCTTT. This chain joins TRBV2 and TRBJ1-1; a weak D match, TRBD1 (6 bases). Trimming stripped 8 bases from V and 6 bases from J, with 19 bases between. The CDR3 extends over 14 amino acids. CDR1 SNHLY and CDR2 FYNNEI come from the germline V gene. The variable domain in full, completed from reference TRBV2 and TRBJ1-1, reads EPEVTQTPSHQVTQMGQEVILRCVPISNHLYFYWYRQILGQKVEFLVSFYNNEISEKSEIFDDQFSVERPDGSNFTLKIRSTKLEDSAMYFCASYYLGGDAEAFFGQGTRLTVV.

This rearrangement joins TRBV7-2 to TRBJ2-4, with TRBD1 as a possible D gene (5 bases). The CDR3 totals 13 residues. Germline CDR1 SGHTA, CDR2 FQGNSA. The V end lost 7 bases, the J end lost 1 base, and 8 bases lay between the germline ends. In nucleotides, the CDR3 is TGTGCCAGCAATTCAGGGGCCAAAAACATTCAGTACTTC. It codes for CASNSGAKNIQYF. Variable domain in full (rest from reference TRBV7-2 and TRBJ2-4): GAGVSQSPSNKVTEKGKDVELRCDPISGHTALYWYRQSLGQGLEFLIYFQGNSAPDKSGLPSDRFSAERTGGSVSTLTIQRTQQEDSAVYLCASNSGAKNIQYFGAGTRLSVL.

This rearrangement joins TRBV27 to TRBJ1-2; 9 bases fit TRBD1. The ends lost 6 bases at V and 3 bases at J; junction bases unmatched: 5. Germline assignment: CDR1 MNHEY and CDR2 SMNVEV (reference sequence). The length of the CDR3 is 14 residues. The CDR3 DNA reads TGTGCCAGCAGGGGACAGGGCCTAGACTATGGCTACACCTTC. It encodes CASRGQGLDYGYTF.

The chain employs TRBV5-1 and TRBJ1-5, with D possibly being TRBD1 (5 bases). The CDR3 runs 15 residues. Germline V gene sequence: CDR1 SGHRS, CDR2 YFSETQ. Trimming stripped 1 base from V and 2 bases from J, with 10 bases between. The CDR3: CASSLQGIGNQPQHF. The CDR3 DNA sequence: TGCGCCAGCAGCTTGCAGGGAATTGGCAATCAGCCCCAGCATTTT.

The rearrangement uses TRBV5-1 and TRBJ2-5, with 7 bases fitting TRBD1. Germline CDR1 reads SGHRS; CDR2 reads YFSETQ. This CDR3 comprises 17 residues. The V gene end was trimmed by 0 bases and the J gene end by 2 bases; junction bases not matched to a gene: 10. CDR3 nucleotides: TGCGCCAGCAGCTTGGTTCGGGACAGCGACTTTCAAGAGACCCAGTACTTC. Its translation is CASSLVRDSDFQETQYF.

This chain links TRBV7-3 with TRBJ2-5, with TRBD2 as a possible D gene (6 bases). Germline CDR1 is SGHTA and CDR2 is FQGTGA. The CDR3 has 14 amino acids. V was pared by 5 bases and J by 4 bases, with 14 bases between. The CDR3 reads CASSPASGRETQYF. Written as DNA, the CDR3 is TGTGCCAGCAGCCCAGCGAGCGGGCGAGAGACCCAGTACTTC. Full variable domain (missing parts from reference TRBV7-3 and TRBJ2-5): GAGVSQTPSNKVTEKGKYVELRCDPISGHTALYWYRQSLGQGPEFLIYFQGTGAADDSGLPNDRFFAVRPEGSVSTLKIQRTERGDSAVYLCASSPASGRETQYFGPGTRLLVL.

This clone came up a few times. V gene TRBV29-1 combines with J gene TRBJ1-1; 8 nucleotides match TRBD1. V lost 4 bases and J lost 7; bases outside the gene matches: 8. There are 13 residues in the CDR3. CDR1 SQVTM and CDR2 ANQGSEA come from the germline V gene. CDR3 loop: CSVAAPGGGEAFF. CDR3 nucleotide sequence: TGCAGCGTTGCGGCGCCAGGGGGCGGTGAAGCTTTCTTT.

This clone was seen a few times. V and J are TRBV21-1 and TRBJ2-5; the table gives TRBD2 as D, unverified against the DNA. TRBV21-1 is a pseudogene. CDR3 length: 17 residues. For the CDR3, the DNA is TGTGCCAGCAGCAAAGGTGGCCCTCGCGGGGTCGCGGAGACCCAGTACTTC. This gives the protein CASSKGGPRGVAETQYF.

The V call is TRBV5-1, the J call TRBJ1-1, with D maybe TRBD1 (5 bases). The germline V gene encodes CDR1 SGHRS and CDR2 YFSETQ. The CDR3 extends over 15 amino acids. The V gene lost 0 bases and the J gene lost 2 bases, with 11 bases spanning the gap. This CDR3 is CASSLGGNGNTEAFF. The CDR3 bases are TGCGCCAGCAGCTTGGGGGGCAACGGAAACACTGAAGCTTTCTTT.

The chain carries TRBV5-1 and TRBJ2-3, with 15 positions matching TRBD2. The CDR3 runs to 18 residues. Germline V gene lookup returns CDR1 SGHRS and CDR2 YFSETQ. Losses at the gene ends were 0 bases for V and 0 bases for J; bases not matched to a gene: 2. CDR3 amino acids: CASSLGGLAGGSTDTQYF. CDR3 sequence (DNA): TGCGCCAGCAGCTTGGGAGGACTAGCGGGAGGGAGCACAGATACGCAGTATTTT.

V and J are TRBV7-2 and TRBJ1-1; 9 nucleotides align to TRBD1. The CDR3 covers 12 residues. CDR1 SGHTA and CDR2 FQGNSA come from the germline V gene. Trimming took 5 bases from V and 14 from J; bases not matched to a gene: 9. The CDR3 spells CASSTHRGLVFF. In DNA, the CDR3 is TGTGCCAGCAGCACACACAGGGGGCTTGTCTTCTTT.

V is TRBV7-2 and J is TRBJ2-3; TRBD2 matches 14 bases. CDR1 and CDR2 (germline): SGHTA, FQGNSA. With 4 bases clipped from V and 9 bases from J, the junction kept 6 bases outside the gene matches. The CDR3 is made up of 15 amino acids. The DNA of the CDR3 is TGTGCCAGCAGCTCCGGGACTAGCGGGAGAATAACGCAGTATTTT. It codes for CASSSGTSGRITQYF.

The sample holds a few counts of this clone. The V and J genes are TRBV19 and TRBJ1-1; D is unclear. The length of the CDR3 is 11 residues. Trimming pared 5 bases from V and 11 bases from J, leaving 12 bases between. Germline V lookup: CDR1 LNHDA, CDR2 SQIVND (reference sequence). DNA of the CDR3: TGTGCCAGTAGTTTGACCCCGGAGGCTTTCTTT. Its translation: CASSLTPEAFF. Full variable domain (rest looked up from reference TRBV19 and TRBJ1-1): DGGITQSPKYLFRKEGQNVTLSCEQNLNHDAMYWYRQDPGQGLRLIYYSQIVNDFQKGDIAEGYSVSREKKESFPLTVTSAQKNPTAFYLCASSLTPEAFFGQGTRLTVV.

The chain joins TRBV4-2 to TRBJ1-5; possible D gene TRBD1, 6 bases. This CDR3 region has 18 residues. The ends were cut back, 0 bases at V and 1 base at J, with 16 bases in the middle. Germline V lookup: CDR1 LGHNA, CDR2 YNFKEQ. DNA for the CDR3: TGTGCCAGCAGCCAAGATCCGGGACACTCCGTAAGCAATCAGCCCCAGCATTTT. It encodes CASSQDPGHSVSNQPQHF.

The V gene is TRBV5-4, the J gene TRBJ1-1; D call uncertain. CDR3 length equals 14 residues. Looked up from germline, CDR1 is SGHNT and CDR2 is YYREEE (reference sequence). V lost 0 bases and J 2 bases, leaving 8 bases between the germline ends. In DNA, the CDR3 is TGTGCCAGCAGCTTGGAAATTTCAAACACTGAAGCTTTCTTT. This codes for CASSLEISNTEAFF.

About this clone: A junction end diverges from the germline sequence, so it may reflect a read error. The V and J genes are TRBV30 and TRBJ1-2; perhaps TRBD1 as D (5 bases). Germline assignment: CDR1 GTSNPN and CDR2 SVGIG (reference sequence). This CDR3 region has 15 residues. The CDR3 loop reads CAWGVMSGGLCGYTF. The DNA for the CDR3 is TGTGCCTGGGGTGTGATGAGCGGGGGATTGTGTGGCTACACCTTC.

The genes are TRBV19 and TRBJ2-1, with 10 bases lining up with TRBD2. From germline, CDR1 is LNHDA and CDR2 SQIVND (reference sequence). There are 15 residues in the CDR3. V was clipped by 7 bases and J by 10 bases; unmatched bases: 13. The chain's CDR3 is CASTWERGGRTEQFF. The CDR3 DNA is TGTGCCAGTACCTGGGAGCGGGGGGGCCGCACGGAGCAGTTCTTC. The full variable domain, its missing parts supplied by reference TRBV19 and TRBJ2-1, is DGGITQSPKYLFRKEGQNVTLSCEQNLNHDAMYWYRQDPGQGLRLIYYSQIVNDFQKGDIAEGYSVSREKKESFPLTVTSAQKNPTAFYLCASTWERGGRTEQFFGPGTRLTVL.